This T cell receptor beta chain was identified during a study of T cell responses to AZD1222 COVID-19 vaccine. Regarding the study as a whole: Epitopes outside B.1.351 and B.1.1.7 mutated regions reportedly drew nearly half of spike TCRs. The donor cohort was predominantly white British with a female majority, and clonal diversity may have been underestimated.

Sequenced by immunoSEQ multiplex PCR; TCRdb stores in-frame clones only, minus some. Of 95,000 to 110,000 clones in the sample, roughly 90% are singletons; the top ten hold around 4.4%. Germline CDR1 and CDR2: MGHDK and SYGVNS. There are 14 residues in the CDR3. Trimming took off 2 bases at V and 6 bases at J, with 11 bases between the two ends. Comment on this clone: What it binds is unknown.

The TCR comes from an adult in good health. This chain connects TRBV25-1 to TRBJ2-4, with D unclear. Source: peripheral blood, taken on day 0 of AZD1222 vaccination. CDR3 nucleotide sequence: TGTGCCAGCAGTGAAGAAAGGTCAGGAAACATTCAGTACTTC. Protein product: CASSEERSGNIQYF.